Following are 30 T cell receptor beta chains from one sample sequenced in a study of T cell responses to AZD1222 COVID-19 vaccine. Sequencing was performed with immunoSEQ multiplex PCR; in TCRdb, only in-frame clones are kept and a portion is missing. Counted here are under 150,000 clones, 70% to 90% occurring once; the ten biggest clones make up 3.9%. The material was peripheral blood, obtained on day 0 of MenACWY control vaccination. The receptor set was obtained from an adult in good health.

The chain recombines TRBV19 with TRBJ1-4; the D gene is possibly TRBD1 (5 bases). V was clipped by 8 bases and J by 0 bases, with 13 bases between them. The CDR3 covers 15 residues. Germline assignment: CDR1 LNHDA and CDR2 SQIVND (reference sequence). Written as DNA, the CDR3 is TGTGCCAGTCGGGACCCCCATGCAACTAATGAAAAACTGTTTTTT. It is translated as CASRDPHATNEKLFF.

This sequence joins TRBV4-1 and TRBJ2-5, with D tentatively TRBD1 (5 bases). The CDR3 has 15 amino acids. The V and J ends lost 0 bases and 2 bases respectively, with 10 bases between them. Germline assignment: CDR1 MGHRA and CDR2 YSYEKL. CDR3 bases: TGCGCCAGCAGCCAAGAAGGAAACAGGCAAGAGACCCAGTACTTC. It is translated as CASSQEGNRQETQYF.

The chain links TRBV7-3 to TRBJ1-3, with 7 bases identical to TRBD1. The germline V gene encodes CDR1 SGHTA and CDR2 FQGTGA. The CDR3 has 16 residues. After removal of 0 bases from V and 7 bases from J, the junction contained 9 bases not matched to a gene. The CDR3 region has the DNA TGTGCCAGCAGCTTAACGTCGACAGGGTTAGGGAACACCATATATTTT. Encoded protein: CASSLTSTGLGNTIYF.

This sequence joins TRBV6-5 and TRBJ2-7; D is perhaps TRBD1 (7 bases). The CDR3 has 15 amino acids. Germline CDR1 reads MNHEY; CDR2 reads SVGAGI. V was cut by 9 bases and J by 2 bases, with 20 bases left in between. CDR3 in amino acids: CASREEGQPTYEQYF. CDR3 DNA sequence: TGTGCCAGTAGGGAGGAGGGACAGCCAACCTACGAGCAGTACTTC.

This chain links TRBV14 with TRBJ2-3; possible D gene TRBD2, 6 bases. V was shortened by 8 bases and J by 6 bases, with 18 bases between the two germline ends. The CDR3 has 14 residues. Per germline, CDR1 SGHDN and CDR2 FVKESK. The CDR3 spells CASGPGLGRDTQYF. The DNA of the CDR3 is TGTGCCAGCGGACCTGGGCTAGGGAGGGATACGCAGTATTTT.

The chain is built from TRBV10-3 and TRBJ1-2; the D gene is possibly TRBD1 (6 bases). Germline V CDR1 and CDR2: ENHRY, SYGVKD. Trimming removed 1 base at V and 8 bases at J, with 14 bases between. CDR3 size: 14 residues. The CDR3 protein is CAISELEGQVGYTF. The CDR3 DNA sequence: TGTGCCATCAGTGAGTTGGAGGGACAAGTAGGCTACACCTTC.

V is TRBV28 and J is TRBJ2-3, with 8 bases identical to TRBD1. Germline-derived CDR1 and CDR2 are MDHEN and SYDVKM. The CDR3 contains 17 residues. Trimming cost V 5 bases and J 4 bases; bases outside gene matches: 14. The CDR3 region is CASSPPWSRGLSDTQYF. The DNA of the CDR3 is TGTGCCAGCAGTCCCCCGTGGAGCAGGGGGCTCTCAGATACGCAGTATTTT.

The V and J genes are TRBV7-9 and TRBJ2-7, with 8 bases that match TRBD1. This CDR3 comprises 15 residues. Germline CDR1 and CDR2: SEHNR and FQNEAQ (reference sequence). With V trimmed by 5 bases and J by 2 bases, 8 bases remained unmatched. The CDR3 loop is CASSQTMTGAYEQYF. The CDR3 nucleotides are TGTGCCAGCAGCCAAACTATGACAGGGGCCTACGAGCAGTACTTC.

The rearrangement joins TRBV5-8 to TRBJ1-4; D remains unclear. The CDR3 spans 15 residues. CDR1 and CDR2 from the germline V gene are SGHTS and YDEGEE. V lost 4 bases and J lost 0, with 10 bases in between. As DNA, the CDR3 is TGTGCCAGCAGCCTTTGGACTTCAACTAATGAAAAACTGTTTTTT. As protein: CASSLWTSTNEKLFF.

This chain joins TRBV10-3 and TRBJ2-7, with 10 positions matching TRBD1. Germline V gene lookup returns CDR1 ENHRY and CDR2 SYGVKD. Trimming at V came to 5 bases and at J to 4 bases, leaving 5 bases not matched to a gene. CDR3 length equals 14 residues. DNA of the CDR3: TGTGCCATCAGTCGACAGGGGGCTACGTACGAGCAGTACTTC. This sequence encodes CAISRQGATYEQYF.

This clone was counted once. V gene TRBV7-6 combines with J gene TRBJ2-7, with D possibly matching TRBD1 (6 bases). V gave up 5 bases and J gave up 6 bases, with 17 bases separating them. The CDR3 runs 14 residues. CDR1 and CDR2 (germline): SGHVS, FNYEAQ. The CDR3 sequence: CASSPGQTSIEQYF. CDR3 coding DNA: TGTGCCAGCAGCCCCGGACAGACCTCCATCGAGCAGTACTTC.

Here the CDR3 DNA reads TGTGCCAGTAGTATTGCAGGGGACTATGGCTACACCTTC. It encodes CASSIAGDYGYTF. This chain joins TRBV19 and TRBJ1-2; the D gene is possibly TRBD1 (6 bases). This CDR3 is built from 13 residues. The germline gives CDR1 LNHDA, CDR2 SQIVND (reference sequence). The V end was cut by 3 bases, the J end by 3 bases, with 8 bases between.

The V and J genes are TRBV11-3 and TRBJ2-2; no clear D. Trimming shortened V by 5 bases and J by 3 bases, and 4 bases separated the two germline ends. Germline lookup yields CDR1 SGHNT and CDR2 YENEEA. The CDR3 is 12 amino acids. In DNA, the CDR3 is TGTGCCAGCAGCCCTCACACCGGGGAGCTGTTTTTT. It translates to CASSPHTGELFF.

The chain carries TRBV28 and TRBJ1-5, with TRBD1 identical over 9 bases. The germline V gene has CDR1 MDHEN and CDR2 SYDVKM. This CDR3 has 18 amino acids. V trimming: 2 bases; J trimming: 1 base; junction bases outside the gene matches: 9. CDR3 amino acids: CASSLRTGAGLSNQPQHF. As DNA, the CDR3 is TGTGCCAGCAGTTTAAGGACAGGGGCGGGTTTAAGCAATCAGCCCCAGCATTTT.

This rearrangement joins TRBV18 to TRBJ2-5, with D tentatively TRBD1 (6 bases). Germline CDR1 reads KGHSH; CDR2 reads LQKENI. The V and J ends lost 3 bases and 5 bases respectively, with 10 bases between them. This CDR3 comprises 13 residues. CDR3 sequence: CASSPAQGETQYF. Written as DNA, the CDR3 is TGTGCCAGCTCACCGGCCCAGGGGGAGACCCAGTACTTC.

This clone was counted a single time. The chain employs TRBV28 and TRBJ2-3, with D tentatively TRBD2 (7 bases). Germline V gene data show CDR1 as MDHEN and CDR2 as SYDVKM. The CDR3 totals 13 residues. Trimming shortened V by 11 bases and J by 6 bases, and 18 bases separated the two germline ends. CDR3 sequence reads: CALKGGIGDTQYF. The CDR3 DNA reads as TGTGCCCTAAAGGGGGGGATTGGCGATACGCAGTATTTT.

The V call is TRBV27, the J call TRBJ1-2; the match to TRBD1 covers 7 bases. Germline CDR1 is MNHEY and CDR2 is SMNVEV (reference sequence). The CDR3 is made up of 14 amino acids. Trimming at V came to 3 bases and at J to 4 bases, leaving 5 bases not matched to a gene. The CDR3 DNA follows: TGTGCCAGCAGTTTTGGACAGGACGGCTATGGCTACACCTTC. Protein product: CASSFGQDGYGYTF.

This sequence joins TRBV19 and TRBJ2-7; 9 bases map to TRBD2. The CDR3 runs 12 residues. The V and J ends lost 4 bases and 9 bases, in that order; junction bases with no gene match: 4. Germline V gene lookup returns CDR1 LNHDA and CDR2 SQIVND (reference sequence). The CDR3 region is CASSRASGAQYF. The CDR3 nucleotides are TGTGCCAGTAGTAGGGCTAGCGGGGCGCAGTACTTC.

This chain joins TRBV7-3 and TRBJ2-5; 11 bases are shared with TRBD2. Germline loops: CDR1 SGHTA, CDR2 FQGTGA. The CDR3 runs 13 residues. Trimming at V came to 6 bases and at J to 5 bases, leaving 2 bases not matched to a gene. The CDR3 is CASSPSGGETQYF. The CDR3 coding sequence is TGTGCCAGCAGTCCTAGCGGGGGGGAGACCCAGTACTTC.

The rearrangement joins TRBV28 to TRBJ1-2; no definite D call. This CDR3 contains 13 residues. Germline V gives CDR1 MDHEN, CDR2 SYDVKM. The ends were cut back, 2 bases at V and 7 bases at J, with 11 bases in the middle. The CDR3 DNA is TGTGCCAGCAGTTTAGGGTTAACGCCTGGCTACACCTTC. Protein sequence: CASSLGLTPGYTF.

CDR3 residues: CASSKDQSKSYGYTF. CDR3 nucleotides: TGTGCCAGCAGCAAAGACCAGAGCAAATCCTATGGCTACACCTTC. The rearrangement links TRBV21-1 to TRBJ1-2. TRBV21-1 is termed a pseudogene. The CDR3 runs to 15 residues.

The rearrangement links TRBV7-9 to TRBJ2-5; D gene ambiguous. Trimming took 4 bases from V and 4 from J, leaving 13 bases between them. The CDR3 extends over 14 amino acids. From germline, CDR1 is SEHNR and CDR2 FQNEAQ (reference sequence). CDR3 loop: CASSYLGLLETQYF. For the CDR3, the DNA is TGTGCCAGCAGCTACCTAGGGCTTTTAGAGACCCAGTACTTC.

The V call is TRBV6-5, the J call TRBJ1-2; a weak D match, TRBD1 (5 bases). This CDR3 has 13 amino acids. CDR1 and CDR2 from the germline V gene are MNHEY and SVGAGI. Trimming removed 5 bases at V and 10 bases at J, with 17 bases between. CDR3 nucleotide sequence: TGTGCCAGCAGTATAGACCGGGGGACGGACTACACCTTC. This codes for CASSIDRGTDYTF.

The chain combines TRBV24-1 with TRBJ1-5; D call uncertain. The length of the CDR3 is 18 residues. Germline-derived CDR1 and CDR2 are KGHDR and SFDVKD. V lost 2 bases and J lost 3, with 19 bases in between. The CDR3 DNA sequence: TGTGCCACCAGTGATTCCATAGCGGCCGGCTCATTCAATCAGCCCCAGCATTTT. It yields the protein CATSDSIAAGSFNQPQHF.

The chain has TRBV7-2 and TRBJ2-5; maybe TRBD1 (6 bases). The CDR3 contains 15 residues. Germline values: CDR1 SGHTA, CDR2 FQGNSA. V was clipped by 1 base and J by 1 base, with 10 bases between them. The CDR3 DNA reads TGTGCCAGCAGCTTAGACAGGGCGGCCCAAGAGACCCAGTACTTC. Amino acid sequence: CASSLDRAAQETQYF.

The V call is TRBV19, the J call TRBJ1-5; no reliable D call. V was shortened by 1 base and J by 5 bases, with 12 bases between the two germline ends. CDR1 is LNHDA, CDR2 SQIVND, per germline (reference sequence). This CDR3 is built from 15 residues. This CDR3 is CASSIGGDSYQPQHF. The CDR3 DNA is TGTGCCAGTAGTATAGGTGGGGATTCGTATCAGCCCCAGCATTTT.

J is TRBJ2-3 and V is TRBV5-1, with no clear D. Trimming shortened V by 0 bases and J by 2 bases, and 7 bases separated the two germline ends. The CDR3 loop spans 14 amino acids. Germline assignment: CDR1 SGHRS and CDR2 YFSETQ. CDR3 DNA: TGCGCCAGCAGCTTGGCCAGCTTCACAGATACGCAGTATTTT. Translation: CASSLASFTDTQYF.

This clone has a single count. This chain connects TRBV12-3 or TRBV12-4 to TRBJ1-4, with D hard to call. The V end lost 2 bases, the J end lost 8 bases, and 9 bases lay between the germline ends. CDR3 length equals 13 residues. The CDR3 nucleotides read TGTGCCAGCAGTTTAACACGAGGAGAAAAACTGTTTTTT. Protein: CASSLTRGEKLFF.

This CDR3 is CASSLQTVYDKYSYEQYF. CDR3 DNA: TGTGCCAGCAGCTTACAGACCGTCTATGACAAATACTCCTACGAGCAGTACTTC. V is TRBV7-2 and J is TRBJ2-7; the D is unclear. CDR1 and CDR2 from the germline V gene are SGHTA and FQGNSA. The CDR3 has 18 residues. V gave up 2 bases and J gave up 0 bases, with 20 bases separating them. Combining the CDR3 with reference TRBV7-2 and TRBJ2-7 gives the whole variable domain GAGVSQSPSNKVTEKGKDVELRCDPISGHTALYWYRQSLGQGLEFLIYFQGNSAPDKSGLPSDRFSAERTGGSVSTLTIQRTQQEDSAVYLCASSLQTVYDKYSYEQYFGPGTRLTVT.

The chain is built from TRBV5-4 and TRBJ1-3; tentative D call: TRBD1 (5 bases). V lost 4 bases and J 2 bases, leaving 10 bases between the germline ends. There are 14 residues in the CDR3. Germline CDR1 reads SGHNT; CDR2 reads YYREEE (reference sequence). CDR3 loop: CASSPGGAGNTIYF. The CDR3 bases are TGTGCCAGCAGCCCCGGGGGGGCTGGAAACACCATATATTTT.